This T cell receptor (beta chain) was documented in a study of long-term antiretroviral therapy in people with HIV. Background on the study: Initial samples were collected about a decade before the 2015 immediate-ART recommendation.

Every one of the donors gave at least one pre-ART PBMC sample and at least two post-ART PBMC samples. Germline CDR1 and CDR2: SGHNT and YYREEE (reference sequence). The CDR3 extends over 17 amino acids. The germline V and J ends were trimmed by 0 bases and 1 base, with 15 bases remaining between them. On this clone: Its cognate antigen is unknown.

Assay version v3.0 of immunoSEQ was used, and it was run at survey level. Libraries were prepared by immunoSEQ multiplex PCR; TCRdb keeps only in-frame clonotypes and omits some of them. The sample contains roughly 31,000 clones, 70% to 90% of which appear only once. General study points: The study found that diversity rose after ART but stayed below transplant donor controls. Repertoires looked antigen-experienced, with only a slight naive shift after ART.

The rearrangement joins TRBV5-4 to TRBJ2-3, with D maybe TRBD2 (5 bases). The specimen was unsorted PBMCs, collected 5 years before starting antiretroviral therapy. The TCR sequence derives from a man aged 50 or older with HIV. Here the CDR3 DNA reads TGTGCCAGCAGCTTGGCGCTACTAGGGTCGGGCACAGATACGCAGTATTTT. Translated, it gives CASSLALLGSGTDTQYF.